The subject of this entry is one TCR beta chain. These data originate in a study of blood T cell repertoires in COVID-19. Study summary: Samples came from the United States, Italy and Spain, spanning acute and convalescent COVID-19. T cells, B-cell-depleted T cells, or PBMCs provided the cDNA or gDNA that served as material.

V lost 0 bases and J lost 5; bases outside the gene matches: 5. Germline V CDR1 and CDR2: SGDLS, YYNGEE. The CDR3 length is 16 residues. As processed by the authors: By means of reference gene primer amplification, nucleated cell counts were estimated. Sequenced by immunoSEQ multiplex PCR; TCRdb stores in-frame clones only, minus some. V, J and clone size reflect that table, while D and trimming were determined from the DNA. The table has more than 95,000 clones, around nine tenths seen once. Source material: peripheral blood. This chain uses TRBV9 with TRBJ2-5; TRBD2 agrees at 12 bases. The clonotype originates from a woman of 80 years or more in a cohort sampled during active COVID-19. The DNA of the CDR3 is TGTGCCAGCAGCGTAGCTAGCGGGGGGGCCGGGGAGACCCAGTACTTC. It translates to CASSVASGGAGETQYF. Looking up the rest from reference TRBV9 and TRBJ2-5 gives the full variable domain: DSGVTQTPKHLITATGQRVTLRCSPRSGDLSVYWYQQSLDQGLQFLIQYYNGEERAKGNILERFSAQQFPDLHSELNLSSLELGDSALYFCASSVASGGAGETQYFGPGTRLLVL.